The TCR beta chain described here comes from a study of CXCR3-negative and CXCR3-positive naive CD8 T cells. Study-wide background: Roughly 140 million TRB reads in total, about 1.5 +/- 0.3 million per library.

Regarding this clonotype: Its antigen is currently unknown.

Overall study results and limits: The TRB CDR3s that CXCR3-positive naive cells carried were more hydrophobic than those of CXCR3-negative naive cells. Similar TRBV-TRBJ usage characterized naive CXCR3-negative and CXCR3-positive cells; memory cells differed.

UMI-labeled TRB cDNA libraries were prepared by 5' RACE. Each CDR3 protein gets one entry in TCRdb, which reprocessed the 5' RACE reads and gives no DNA. The specimen's table records about 130,000 distinct CDR3 sequences. The CDR3 spans 16 residues. This chain links TRBV12-3 or TRBV12-4 with TRBJ2-5; no DNA is available, so the TRBD2 call from TCRdb remains unchecked. The TCR comes from a human donor in good health. Some clones in this sample may be carry-over from other donors' samples. Sample: naive CXCR3+ CD8+ T cells from blood. Documented subset: CD45RO-CCR7+CD27+CD95- naive CD8+ T cells expressing CXCR3 (TNR3+). The chain's CDR3 is CASSYNPLAGEETQYF.